This entry concerns a single T cell receptor beta chain. The data belong to a study of blood T cell repertoires in COVID-19. Enrolment of Seattle patients took place during active infection, and they were followed longitudinally. Here immunoSEQ multiplex PCR was the method, and the copy in TCRdb shows in-frame clones only, minus some. The repertoire holds approximately 300,000 clones, 75% to 95% seen once, with 6.5% to 8% in the top ten. The receptor was isolated from a woman aged 25 to 39 with COVID-19, enrolled during active disease. Sequencing was done on a sample of peripheral blood.

In nucleotides, the CDR3 is TGTGCCAGCAGTCGGGGGGTCGGGTACGAGCAGTACTTC. Amino acid sequence: CASSRGVGYEQYF. The genes are TRBV28 and TRBJ2-7; 7 nucleotides match TRBD2. The germline CDR1 and CDR2 sequences are MDHEN and SYDVKM. The ends lost 5 bases at V and 4 bases at J; junction bases unmatched: 5. CDR3 size: 13 residues.